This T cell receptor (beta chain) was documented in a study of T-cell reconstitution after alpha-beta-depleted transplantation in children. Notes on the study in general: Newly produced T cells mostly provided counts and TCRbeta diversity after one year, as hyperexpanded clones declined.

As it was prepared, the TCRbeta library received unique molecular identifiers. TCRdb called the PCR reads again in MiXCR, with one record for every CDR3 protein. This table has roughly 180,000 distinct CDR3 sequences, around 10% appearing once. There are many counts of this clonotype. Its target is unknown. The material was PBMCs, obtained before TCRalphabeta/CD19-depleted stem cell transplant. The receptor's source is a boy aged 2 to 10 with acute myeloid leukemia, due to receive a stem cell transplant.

CDR3 sequence (DNA): TGTGCCACCAGCAGAGATCAGGGGGGCTCCTACGAGCAGTACTTC. This codes for CATSRDQGGSYEQYF. The rearrangement uses TRBV15 and TRBJ2-7; D is possibly TRBD1 (7 bases). V shed 0 bases and J shed 0 bases, with 9 bases lying between them. The length of the CDR3 is 15 residues. Looked up from germline, CDR1 is LNHNV and CDR2 is YYDKDF (reference sequence).